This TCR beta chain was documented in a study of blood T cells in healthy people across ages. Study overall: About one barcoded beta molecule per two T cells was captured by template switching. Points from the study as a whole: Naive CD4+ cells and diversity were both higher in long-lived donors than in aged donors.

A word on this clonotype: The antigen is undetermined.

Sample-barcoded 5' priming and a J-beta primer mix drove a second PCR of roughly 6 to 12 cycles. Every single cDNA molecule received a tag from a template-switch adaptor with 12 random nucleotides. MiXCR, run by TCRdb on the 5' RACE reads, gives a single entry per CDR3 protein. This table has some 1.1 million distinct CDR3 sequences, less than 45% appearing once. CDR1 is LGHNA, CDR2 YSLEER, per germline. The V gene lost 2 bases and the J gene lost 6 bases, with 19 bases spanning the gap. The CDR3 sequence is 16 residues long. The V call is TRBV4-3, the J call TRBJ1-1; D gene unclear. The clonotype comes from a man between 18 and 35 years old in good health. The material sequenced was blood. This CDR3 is CASSQIVFSKEPEAFF. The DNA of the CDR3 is TGCGCCAGCAGCCAAATTGTGTTCTCCAAGGAACCTGAAGCTTTCTTT.